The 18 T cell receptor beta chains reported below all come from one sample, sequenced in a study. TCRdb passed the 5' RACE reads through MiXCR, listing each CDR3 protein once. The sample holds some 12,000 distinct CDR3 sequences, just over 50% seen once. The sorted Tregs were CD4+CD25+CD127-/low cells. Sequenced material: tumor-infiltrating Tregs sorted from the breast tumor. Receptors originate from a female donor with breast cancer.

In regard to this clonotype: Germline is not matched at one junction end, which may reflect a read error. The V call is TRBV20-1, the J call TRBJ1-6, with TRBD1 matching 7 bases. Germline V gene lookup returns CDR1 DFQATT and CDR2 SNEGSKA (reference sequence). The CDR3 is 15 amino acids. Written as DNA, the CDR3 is TGCAGTGCTATCTACCCGGGACAGAGATATTCACCCCTCCGCTTT. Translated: CSAIYPGQRYSPLRF.

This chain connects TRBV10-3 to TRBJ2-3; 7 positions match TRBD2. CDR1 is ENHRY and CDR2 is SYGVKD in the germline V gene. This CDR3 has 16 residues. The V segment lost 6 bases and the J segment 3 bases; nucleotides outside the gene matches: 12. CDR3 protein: CAIRAGAQQFTDTQYF. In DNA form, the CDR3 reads TGTGCCATCAGGGCGGGAGCGCAACAGTTTACAGATACGCAGTATTTT.

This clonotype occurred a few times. Written as DNA, the CDR3 is TGCAGTGCTAGAGCGACAGGGCCCGGTCAGCCCCAGCATTTT. Residues: CSARATGPGQPQHF. V and J are TRBV20-1 and TRBJ1-5; 7 positions agree with TRBD1. The CDR3 has 14 residues. In germline, CDR1 is DFQATT, CDR2 SNEGSKA (reference sequence). V was clipped by 1 base and J by 6 bases; unmatched bases: 6.

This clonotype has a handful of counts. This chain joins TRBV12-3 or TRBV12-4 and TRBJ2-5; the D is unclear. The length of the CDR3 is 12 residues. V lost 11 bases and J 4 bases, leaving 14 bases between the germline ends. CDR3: CACGFTPETQYF. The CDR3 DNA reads TGTGCCTGTGGATTCACCCCAGAGACCCAGTACTTC.

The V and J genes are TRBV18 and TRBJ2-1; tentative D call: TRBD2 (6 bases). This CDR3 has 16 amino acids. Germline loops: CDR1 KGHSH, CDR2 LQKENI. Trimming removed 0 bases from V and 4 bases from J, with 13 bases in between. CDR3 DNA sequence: TGTGCCAGCTCACCACCGAATTTCGGGAGTTACAATGAGCAGTTCTTC. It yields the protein CASSPPNFGSYNEQFF.

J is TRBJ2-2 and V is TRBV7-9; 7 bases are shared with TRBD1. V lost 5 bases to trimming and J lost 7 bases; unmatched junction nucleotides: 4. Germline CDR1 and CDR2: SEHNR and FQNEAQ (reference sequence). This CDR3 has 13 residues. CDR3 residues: CASSLQGRGELFF. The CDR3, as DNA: TGTGCCAGCAGCCTACAGGGGCGCGGGGAGCTGTTTTTT.

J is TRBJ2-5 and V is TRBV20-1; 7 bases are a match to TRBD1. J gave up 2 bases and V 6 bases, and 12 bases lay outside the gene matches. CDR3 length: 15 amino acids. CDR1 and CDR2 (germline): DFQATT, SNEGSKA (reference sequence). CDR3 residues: CSARPMTGQQETQYF. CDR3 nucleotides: TGCAGTGCCCGACCTATGACAGGGCAACAAGAGACCCAGTACTTC.

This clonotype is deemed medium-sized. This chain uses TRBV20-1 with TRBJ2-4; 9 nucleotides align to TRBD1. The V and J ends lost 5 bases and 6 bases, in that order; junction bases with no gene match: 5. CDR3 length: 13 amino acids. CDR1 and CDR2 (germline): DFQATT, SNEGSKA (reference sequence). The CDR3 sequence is CSAERQGGNIQYF. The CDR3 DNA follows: TGCAGTGCTGAGAGACAGGGGGGAAACATTCAGTACTTC.

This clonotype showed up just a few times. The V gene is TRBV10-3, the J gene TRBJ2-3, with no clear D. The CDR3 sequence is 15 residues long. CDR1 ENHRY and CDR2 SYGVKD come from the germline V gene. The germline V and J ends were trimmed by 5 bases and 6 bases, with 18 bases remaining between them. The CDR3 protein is CAISPRTRFGDTQYF. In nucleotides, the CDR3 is TGTGCCATCAGTCCGCGGACCAGGTTTGGCGATACGCAGTATTTT.

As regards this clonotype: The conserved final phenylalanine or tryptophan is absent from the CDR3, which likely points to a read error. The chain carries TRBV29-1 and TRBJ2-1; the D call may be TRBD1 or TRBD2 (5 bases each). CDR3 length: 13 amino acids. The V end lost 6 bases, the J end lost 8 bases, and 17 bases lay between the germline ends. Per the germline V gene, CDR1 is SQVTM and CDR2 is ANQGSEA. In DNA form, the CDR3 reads TGCAGCGTCCAGAGGGGCAGGGTCGATGAGCAGTTCCTC. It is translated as CSVQRGRVDEQFL.

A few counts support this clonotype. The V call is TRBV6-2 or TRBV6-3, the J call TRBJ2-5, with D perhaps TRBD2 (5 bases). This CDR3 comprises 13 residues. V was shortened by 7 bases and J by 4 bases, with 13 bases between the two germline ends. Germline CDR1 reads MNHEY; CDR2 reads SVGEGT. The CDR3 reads CASNTGVGETQYF. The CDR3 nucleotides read TGTGCCAGCAACACCGGGGTAGGAGAGACCCAGTACTTC.

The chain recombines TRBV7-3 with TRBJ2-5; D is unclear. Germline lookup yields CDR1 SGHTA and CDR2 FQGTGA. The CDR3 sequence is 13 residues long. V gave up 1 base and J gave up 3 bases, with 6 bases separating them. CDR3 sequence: CASSLNREETQYF. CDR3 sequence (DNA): TGTGCCAGCAGCTTAAATCGGGAAGAGACCCAGTACTTC.

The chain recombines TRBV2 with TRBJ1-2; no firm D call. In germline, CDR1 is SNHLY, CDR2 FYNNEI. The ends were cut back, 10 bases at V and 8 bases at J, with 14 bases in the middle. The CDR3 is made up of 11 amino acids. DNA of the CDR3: TGTGCCATTAACTCCGGGAGAGGCTACACCTTC. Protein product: CAINSGRGYTF.

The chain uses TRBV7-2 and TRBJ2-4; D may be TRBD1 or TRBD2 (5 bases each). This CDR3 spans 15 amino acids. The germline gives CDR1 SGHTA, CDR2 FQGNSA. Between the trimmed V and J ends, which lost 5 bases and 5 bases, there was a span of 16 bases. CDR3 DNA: TGTGCCAGCAGCCCCAGGCCCCGAGGGGAAAACATTCAGTACTTC. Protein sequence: CASSPRPRGENIQYF.

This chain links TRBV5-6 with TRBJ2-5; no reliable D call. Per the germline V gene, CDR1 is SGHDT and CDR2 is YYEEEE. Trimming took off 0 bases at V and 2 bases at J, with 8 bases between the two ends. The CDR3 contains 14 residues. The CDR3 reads CASSLGVDQETQYF. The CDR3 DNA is TGTGCCAGCAGCTTGGGTGTAGATCAAGAGACCCAGTACTTC.

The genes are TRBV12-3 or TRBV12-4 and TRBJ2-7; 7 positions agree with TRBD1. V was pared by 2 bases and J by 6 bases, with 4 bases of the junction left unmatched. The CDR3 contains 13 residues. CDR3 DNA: TGTGCCAGCAGTTTATCGACAGGGTCCGAGCAGTACTTC. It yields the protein CASSLSTGSEQYF.

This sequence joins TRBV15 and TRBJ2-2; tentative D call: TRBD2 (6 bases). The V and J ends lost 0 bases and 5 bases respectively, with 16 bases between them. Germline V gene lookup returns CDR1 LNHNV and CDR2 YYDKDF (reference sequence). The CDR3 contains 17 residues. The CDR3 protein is CATSRDQPGAGTGELFF. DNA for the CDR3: TGTGCCACCAGCAGAGATCAACCCGGGGCGGGAACCGGGGAGCTGTTTTTT.

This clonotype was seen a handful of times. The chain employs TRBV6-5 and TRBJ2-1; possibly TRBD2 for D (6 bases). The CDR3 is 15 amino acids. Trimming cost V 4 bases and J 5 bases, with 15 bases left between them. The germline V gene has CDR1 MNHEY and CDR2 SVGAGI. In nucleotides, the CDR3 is TGTGCCAGCAGTTCCCAGTCACTAGCTAACAATGAGCAGTTCTTC. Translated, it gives CASSSQSLANNEQFF.